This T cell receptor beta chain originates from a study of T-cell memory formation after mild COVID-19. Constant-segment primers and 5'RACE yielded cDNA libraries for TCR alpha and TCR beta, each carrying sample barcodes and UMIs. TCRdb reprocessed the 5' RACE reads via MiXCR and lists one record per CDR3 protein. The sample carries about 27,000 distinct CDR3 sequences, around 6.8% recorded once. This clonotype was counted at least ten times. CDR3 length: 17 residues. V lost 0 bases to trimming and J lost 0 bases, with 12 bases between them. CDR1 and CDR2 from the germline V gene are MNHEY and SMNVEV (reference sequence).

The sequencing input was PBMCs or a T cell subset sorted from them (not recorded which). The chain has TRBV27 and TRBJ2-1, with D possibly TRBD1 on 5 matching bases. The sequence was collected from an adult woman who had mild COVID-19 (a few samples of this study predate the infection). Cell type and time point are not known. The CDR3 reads CASSLSVPGYSYNEQFF. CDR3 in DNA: TGTGCCAGCAGTTTATCAGTTCCAGGGTACTCCTACAATGAGCAGTTCTTC.